The 9 T cell receptor beta chains below come from one sample, sequenced in a study of early T cells in non-severe SARS-CoV-2 infection. TCRdb reprocessed the 5' RACE reads with MiXCR, giving one entry per CDR3 protein. The sample yields some 80,000 distinct CDR3 sequences, more than 9% seen once. The sequenced sample consisted of whole blood. The receptors come from an adult who was a healthcare worker with PCR-confirmed SARS-CoV-2 infection or an uninfected control (not recorded which).

This chain links TRBV23-1 with TRBJ1-5, with 9 bases lining up with TRBD1. TRBV23-1 is treated as an ORF (open reading frame) with a function not yet certain. V lost 3 bases, J lost 5 bases, and 11 bases stayed unmatched. The CDR3 consists of 17 residues. The CDR3, as DNA: TGCGCCAGCAGTCACCGGAGGGACAGGGCAGGGGATCAGCCCCAGCATTTT. The encoded protein is CASSHRRDRAGDQPQHF.

There are many counts of this clonotype. This rearrangement joins TRBV6-6 to TRBJ1-3; possible D gene TRBD1, 5 bases. This CDR3 is built from 15 residues. V gave up 10 bases and J gave up 4 bases, with 20 bases separating them. CDR1 is MNHNY and CDR2 is SVGAGI in the germline V gene (reference sequence). The CDR3 DNA sequence: TGTGCCACTACGGGGGTAAGGTCTTCCGGAAACACCATATATTTT. As protein: CATTGVRSSGNTIYF.

This clonotype turned up a few times. This chain links TRBV11-2 with TRBJ2-7; TRBD1 agrees at 8 bases. The CDR3 is made up of 13 amino acids. CDR1 is SGHAT, CDR2 FQNNGV, per germline. V lost 5 bases and J lost 2; bases outside the gene matches: 2. CDR3 loop: CASSRDRTYEQYF. CDR3 DNA sequence: TGTGCCAGCAGCAGGGACAGGACCTACGAGCAGTACTTC.

This clonotype was seen a few times. V and J are TRBV5-1 and TRBJ1-5, with 10 bases lining up with TRBD1. V shed 5 bases and J 2 bases; nucleotides not matched to a gene: 10. The germline gives CDR1 SGHRS, CDR2 YFSETQ. The CDR3 totals 17 residues. DNA for the CDR3: TGCGCCAGCAGACCCGGGACAGGGGCCTCAGGCAATCAGCCCCAGCATTTT. The encoded protein is CASRPGTGASGNQPQHF. Looking up the rest from reference TRBV5-1 and TRBJ1-5 gives the full variable domain: KAGVTQTPRYLIKTRGQQVTLSCSPISGHRSVSWYQQTPGQGLQFLFEYFSETQRNKGNFPGRFSGRQFSNSRSEMNVSTLELGDSALYLCASRPGTGASGNQPQHFGDGTRLSIL.

The sample holds many counts of this clonotype. This chain links TRBV12-3 or TRBV12-4 with TRBJ2-4; 7 nucleotides match TRBD2. The length of the CDR3 is 14 residues. Trimming at V came to 8 bases and at J to 10 bases, leaving 14 bases not matched to a gene. CDR3 coding DNA: TGTGCCAGCTCCCGTGTGGGGGAGGGCCCAATTCAGTACTTC. This codes for CASSRVGEGPIQYF.

The sample holds a few counts of this clonotype. The gene calls are TRBV18 and TRBJ1-1, with 10 positions matching TRBD1. The CDR3 runs 13 residues. CDR1 and CDR2 (germline): KGHSH, LQKENI. The V segment lost 4 bases and the J segment 6 bases; nucleotides outside the gene matches: 2. The CDR3 coding sequence is TGTGCCAGCTCACAGGACAGGGGGTCTGAAGCTTTCTTT. Its protein product is CASSQDRGSEAFF.

This chain uses TRBV12-3 or TRBV12-4 with TRBJ2-7, with D perhaps matching TRBD2 (5 bases). The CDR3 is 14 residues long. With 2 bases removed from V and 6 bases from J, the gap between germline ends came to 14 bases. CDR3: CASSLSGYLGEQYF. The CDR3 DNA follows: TGTGCCAGCAGTTTATCGGGGTATCTGGGCGAGCAGTACTTC.

As regards this clonotype: The junction and the germline gene differ at one end; a read error may be behind it. This chain uses TRBV11-2 with TRBJ2-3; perhaps D is TRBD1 or TRBD2 (5 bases each). The CDR3 is 15 amino acids. Per the germline V gene, CDR1 is SGHAT and CDR2 is FQNNGV. CDR3 in amino acids: CASSLTWGSIDTQYF. The CDR3 nucleotides read TGTGCCAGCAGCCTTACTTGGGGGAGCATAGATACGCAGTATTTT.

The chain combines TRBV20-1 with TRBJ2-7, with 8 bases lining up with TRBD1. V lost 0 bases to trimming and J lost 5 bases; unmatched junction nucleotides: 6. CDR3 length: 14 amino acids. CDR1 and CDR2 (germline): DFQATT, SNEGSKA (reference sequence). DNA of the CDR3: TGCAGTGCTAGAGATCCTCAGGGGGCGGACGAGCAGTACTTC. Translated: CSARDPQGADEQYF.